This entry lists 8 T cell receptor beta chains sequenced from one sample in a study of blood T cell repertoires in COVID-19. Clones were read by immunoSEQ multiplex PCR, and TCRdb kept only the in-frame ones, dropping some. The profile shows about 220,000 clones, approximately 80% of them singletons. What was sequenced was peripheral blood. The receptors come from a man aged 25 to 40 with active or convalescent COVID-19.

The gene calls are TRBV28 and TRBJ1-1; D is perhaps TRBD1 (6 bases). CDR1 MDHEN and CDR2 SYDVKM come from the germline V gene. The CDR3 is 15 residues long. V dropped 6 bases and J dropped 5 bases, with 19 bases sitting between them. In DNA form, the CDR3 reads TGTGCCAGCAGACCCCTCAGGGGAGCCGGTACTGAAGCTTTCTTT. Protein sequence: CASRPLRGAGTEAFF.

The chain employs TRBV5-6 and TRBJ1-1; D gene ambiguous. This CDR3 comprises 14 residues. The V and J ends lost 0 bases and 5 bases respectively, with 11 bases between them. Germline-derived CDR1 and CDR2 are SGHDT and YYEEEE. CDR3 sequence reads: CASSLGQAGTEAFF. In nucleotides, the CDR3 is TGTGCCAGCAGCTTGGGGCAGGCGGGGACTGAAGCTTTCTTT.

The V and J genes are TRBV27 and TRBJ1-6; D may be TRBD1 (5 bases). CDR3 length: 17 residues. Trimming left V 3 bases short and J 0 bases short, with 12 bases between. Per the germline V gene, CDR1 is MNHEY and CDR2 is SMNVEV (reference sequence). The DNA for the CDR3 is TGTGCCAGCAGTTTCGGCAGGGCCAGCTCCTATAATTCACCCCTCCACTTT. Translating it yields CASSFGRASSYNSPLHF.

The chain employs TRBV19 and TRBJ1-6; D might be TRBD1 (5 bases). Germline CDR1 reads LNHDA; CDR2 reads SQIVND (reference sequence). This CDR3 region has 17 residues. The V gene lost 3 bases and the J gene lost 0 bases, with 12 bases spanning the gap. The CDR3 sequence is CASSIRELSSYNSPLHF. The DNA for the CDR3 is TGTGCCAGTAGTATCAGGGAACTGAGCTCCTATAATTCACCCCTCCACTTT.

The J gene is TRBJ2-5, the V gene TRBV5-6; D not resolved. The germline CDR1 and CDR2 sequences are SGHDT and YYEEEE. Trimming took off 0 bases at V and 4 bases at J, with 10 bases between the two ends. The CDR3 runs to 14 residues. Written as DNA, the CDR3 is TGTGCCAGCAGCTTGGTGTCCTACCCAGAGACCCAGTACTTC. It codes for CASSLVSYPETQYF. Full variable domain (remainder filled in from reference TRBV5-6 and TRBJ2-5): DAGVTQSPTHLIKTRGQQVTLRCSPKSGHDTVSWYQQALGQGPQFIFQYYEEEERQRGNFPDRFSGHQFPNYSSELNVNALLLGDSALYLCASSLVSYPETQYFGPGTRLLVL.

This sequence joins TRBV4-1 and TRBJ1-2, with D possibly being TRBD1 (5 bases). Germline CDR1 reads MGHRA; CDR2 reads YSYEKL. There are 15 residues in the CDR3. The ends were cut back, 7 bases at V and 4 bases at J, with 19 bases in the middle. CDR3 protein: CASTPGRGDFYGYTF. The CDR3 DNA reads TGCGCCAGCACCCCGGGGCGGGGGGACTTCTATGGCTACACCTTC.

The chain uses TRBV14 and TRBJ2-7; D possibly corresponds to TRBD2 (6 bases). The CDR3 is 15 residues long. Trimming pared 1 base from V and 4 bases from J, leaving 14 bases between. Germline CDR1 and CDR2: SGHDN and FVKESK. CDR3 bases: TGTGCCAGCAGCCAAGGCTACGGGAGCGGATACGAGCAGTACTTC. As protein: CASSQGYGSGYEQYF.

The chain recombines TRBV14 with TRBJ2-7; 11 positions match TRBD2. After removal of 0 bases from V and 6 bases from J, the junction contained 4 bases not matched to a gene. This CDR3 has 15 residues. CDR1 is SGHDN and CDR2 is FVKESK in the germline V gene. The CDR3 coding sequence is TGTGCCAGCAGCCAAGAAAAGCTAGCGGGGGGCGAGCAGTACTTC. Amino acid sequence: CASSQEKLAGGEQYF.